This T cell receptor (beta chain) was recovered during a study of shared clonotypes between healthy human individuals. Germline CDR1 reads MNHEY; CDR2 reads SMNVEV (reference sequence). V gave up 7 bases and J gave up 4 bases; unmatched junction bases: 18. The CDR3 has 17 residues. The authors divided CD4+ cells into CD45RA+ naive and CD45RA-negative memory subsets. At a deep level, the assay was run. This table comes from immunoSEQ multiplex PCR, and its TCRdb copy is limited to in-frame clones, with some not included. This sample has roughly 2 million clones, with roughly 95% found just once. Input material: naive CD4+ T cells sorted from blood. Regarding subset: CD45RA+ positively selected. The receptor comes from a man aged 18 to 29 in good health. The chain recombines TRBV27 with TRBJ1-1, with TRBD1 matching over 7 bases. CDR3 region: CASTQAHQGERITEAFF. CDR3 coding DNA: TGTGCCAGCACTCAGGCCCATCAGGGGGAGCGAATCACTGAAGCTTTCTTT.